This TCR beta chain was recorded in a study of T cells after yellow fever vaccination (dated by TCRdb to the late 2010s). With respect to the entire study: The SMART-Seq v4 Ultra Low Input RNA kit was used to prepare libraries from fractions with low cell numbers. To track T-cell clones before and after primary and booster YFV17D yellow fever vaccination, bulk TCR alpha and beta repertoires were sequenced longitudinally. Two healthy male donors, one aged 18 to 29 and one aged 30 to 40 years, made up the cohort. Bulk PBMC replicates and cell subsets were isolated from blood drawn at multiple timepoints before and after both primary and secondary immunization.

On this clonotype: Its antigen has not been determined. The sample holds no much larger clone one base away, and base qualities are not on file.

Findings and caveats that apply to the study as a whole: Because only a couple of donors were included in the study, the extent to which the findings can be generalized is limited. Most clones expanded after primary vaccination (almost 97% of CD4 and roughly 90% of CD8) were re-detected after the booster, suggesting that broad memory maintenance occurred. The secondary T-cell response was weaker than the primary response but faster, peaking on day 5 instead of day 15. Because abundant contaminating clonotypes from the bulk population could be contained in FACS-sorted repertoires, computational filtering was required. A small share of clonotypes was detected in both CD4 and CD8 compartments, with the overlap likely arising from convergent recombination.

V is pared back by 5 bases and J by 0 bases, with 11 bases lying between the germline termini. Reading the germline V gene gives CDR1 ENHRY and CDR2 SYGVKD. The CDR3 runs 15 amino acids, cysteine and phenylalanine included. The only DNA kept is the CDR3, 45 bases in frame from the first base. The reads were generated on an Illumina NovaSeq 6000. TCR cDNA was made using 5'RACE template switching, a step that added a universal primer site and unique molecular identifiers. Priming of cDNA synthesis was performed from both the TCR alpha and TCR beta constant segments. Library amplification used two PCR steps, and the second PCR step added sample barcodes and sequencing adapters. Sequencing of libraries was done on Illumina HiSeq 2500 (2x100 bp) or NovaSeq (2x150 bp). On the study's bioinformatics: Reads were demultiplexed and collapsed into UMI consensus sequences with MIGEC, and V(D)J alignment was performed with MiXCR. Clonotypes responding to the vaccine were identified with edgeR on replicate PBMC samples, with the criteria of FDR below 0.01 and a log2 fold change above 5 up to day 15. Each bulk clonotype received a CD4 or CD8 identity based on whether the sequenced CD4 or CD8 repertoire contained that clonotype at higher abundance. TCRdb redid the processing of the public reads, applying fastp at Q25 and MiXCR, and retained in-frame beta chains. Each record represents a unique CDR3 protein, reported with the most common genes and DNA among its rows. The V and J calls were determined by TCRdb, not by the authors. This sample lists a few hundred thousand distinct CDR3 sequences; about 19% were detected once. The ten largest make up 15% to 20% of the sample.

In the paper's terms, the treatment or condition label means: live attenuated yellow fever vaccine strain. At every blood-draw timepoint, two biological replicates of bulk PBMCs were collected. A standard Ficoll-Paque protocol was used to isolate PBMCs from peripheral blood. TriZol was used to extract RNA from bulk PBMCs, from CD4 and CD8 fractions, and from dextramer-positive and dextramer-negative fractions. The TCR comes from a man younger than 35 who received the YFV17D yellow fever vaccine. Sequencing used PBMCs, obtained before the yellow fever booster vaccination. This chain joins TRBV10-3 to TRBJ1-3, with the D gene not confidently named. The nucleotide sequence is TGTGCCATCAGTCCGGGGTATTCCTCTGGAAACACCATATATTTT. Translated, it gives CAISPGYSSGNTIYF.